One sample yielded the 10 T cell receptor beta chains listed below, sequenced in a study of blood T cell repertoires in COVID-19. Here immunoSEQ multiplex PCR was the method, and the copy in TCRdb shows in-frame clones only, minus some. The sample comprises tens of thousands of clones, about four fifths of which are singletons, and over 45% rests with the top ten. Sequencing was performed on peripheral blood. The receptor source for this set is a human donor in a cohort sampled during active COVID-19.

The sample holds a few counts of this clone. V and J are TRBV14 and TRBJ1-3; D uncertain. V was cut by 0 bases and J by 0 bases, with 6 bases left in between. The germline V gene encodes CDR1 SGHDN and CDR2 FVKESK. CDR3 length: 15 amino acids. The CDR3 DNA follows: TGTGCCAGCAGCCAAGAAAACTACTCTGGAAACACCATATATTTT. This sequence encodes CASSQENYSGNTIYF.

The chain combines TRBV2 with TRBJ2-1, with D possibly matching TRBD2 (6 bases). The CDR3 has 15 amino acids. Germline V gives CDR1 SNHLY, CDR2 FYNNEI. Trimming removed 6 bases at V and 5 bases at J, with 17 bases between. The CDR3 DNA is TGTGCCAGCAGCCCCGTTAGCGGACCACACAATGAGCAGTTCTTC. Protein sequence: CASSPVSGPHNEQFF. The whole variable domain, remainder taken from reference TRBV2 and TRBJ2-1, is EPEVTQTPSHQVTQMGQEVILRCVPISNHLYFYWYRQILGQKVEFLVSFYNNEISEKSEIFDDQFSVERPDGSNFTLKIRSTKLEDSAMYFCASSPVSGPHNEQFFGPGTRLTVL.

This rearrangement joins TRBV11-2 to TRBJ2-1, with D possibly TRBD1 on 5 matching bases. V lost 6 bases and J lost 8, with 14 bases in between. Germline CDR1 is SGHAT and CDR2 is FQNNGV. This CDR3 has 13 residues. CDR3 loop: CASSLGVWDEQFF. In DNA form, the CDR3 reads TGTGCCAGCAGTCTAGGGGTGTGGGATGAGCAGTTCTTC.

This clone appeared a single time. The V gene is TRBV4-1, the J gene TRBJ2-2; D ambiguous. Germline V gene sequence: CDR1 MGHRA, CDR2 YSYEKL. There are 15 residues in the CDR3. V dropped 1 base and J dropped 1 base, with 7 bases sitting between them. CDR3 protein: CASSQVVGNTGELFF. The DNA of the CDR3 is TGCGCCAGCAGCCAAGTCGTCGGGAACACCGGGGAGCTGTTTTTT.

In its sample, this clone was seen a few times. The rearrangement uses TRBV28 and TRBJ2-7; 8 nucleotides align to TRBD2. This CDR3 has 15 amino acids. V dropped 7 bases and J dropped 3; count of bases not matched to a gene: 11. Germline CDR1 and CDR2: MDHEN and SYDVKM. The CDR3 reads CASTLSGLAGYEQYF. The CDR3 DNA reads as TGTGCCAGCACTCTCTCGGGGCTAGCGGGCTACGAGCAGTACTTC.

The genes are TRBV28 and TRBJ2-5; 8 nucleotides align to TRBD2. The CDR3 has 14 amino acids. V gave up 3 bases and J gave up 5 bases; unmatched junction bases: 5. CDR1 MDHEN and CDR2 SYDVKM come from the germline V gene. Here the CDR3 reads CASSFERGWETQYF. DNA of the CDR3: TGTGCCAGCAGTTTCGAGCGGGGGTGGGAGACCCAGTACTTC.

The chain recombines TRBV4-2 with TRBJ2-1; 9 positions match TRBD2. The trim removed 0 bases at V and 9 bases at J, leaving 6 bases unmatched. CDR1 LGHNA and CDR2 YNFKEQ come from the germline V gene. The CDR3 length is 15 residues. CDR3 coding DNA: TGTGCCAGCAGCCAAGATCCAGCGGGAGGAGGTGAGCAGTTCTTC. It specifies CASSQDPAGGGEQFF.

This clone was seen more than once but under ten times. The chain recombines TRBV28 with TRBJ1-5; 8 bases align to TRBD1. The length of the CDR3 is 16 residues. CDR1 MDHEN and CDR2 SYDVKM come from the germline V gene. Trimming removed 7 bases from V and 0 bases from J; junction bases left unmatched: 8. CDR3 sequence reads: CASKVAGGYSNQPQHF. CDR3 DNA sequence: TGTGCCAGCAAGGTTGCAGGGGGCTATAGCAATCAGCCCCAGCATTTT.

The J gene is TRBJ1-4, the V gene TRBV30; D might be TRBD1 (6 bases). Germline V CDR1 and CDR2: GTSNPN, SVGIG (reference sequence). The CDR3 contains 12 residues. V was pared by 8 bases and J by 8 bases, with 15 bases between. The chain's CDR3 is CAQDRSGEKLFF. The CDR3 nucleotides are TGTGCCCAGGACAGATCCGGAGAAAAACTGTTTTTT.

This chain uses TRBV9 with TRBJ1-1; the D gene is possibly TRBD1 (6 bases). The CDR3 is 14 residues long. The V end was cut by 0 bases, the J end by 5 bases, with 11 bases between. Germline V gives CDR1 SGDLS, CDR2 YYNGEE. CDR3 sequence: CASSVAGVGTEAFF. The CDR3, as DNA: TGTGCCAGCAGCGTAGCAGGGGTTGGGACTGAAGCTTTCTTT.